Listed below are T cell receptor beta chains from one sample, sequenced in a study of T cells in Graves' hyperthyroidism and ophthalmopathy. One entry per CDR3 protein results from TCRdb running MiXCR on the multiplex PCR reads. The sample contains a few hundred thousand distinct CDR3 sequences, 14% to 15% of which appear only once. Sequenced input: blood. The receptor set was obtained from a woman in her thirties with Graves' hyperthyroidism. Both conserved end residues are part of each CDR3. Each record gives: D gene, V gene, J gene, clone size, CDR3 length, CDR3 DNA, CDR3 protein. A D gene is named only where the DNA matches it firmly. Rows may omit the clone size; those that give it use once, few, many or a size class.

D gene: .
V gene: TRBV6-1
J gene: TRBJ1-2
clone size: few
CDR3 length: 13
CDR3 DNA: TGTGCCAGCAACTCAGGGGCCAACTATGGCTACACCTTC
CDR3 protein: CASNSGANYGYTF

D gene: .
V gene: TRBV20-1
J gene: TRBJ1-1
clone size: .
CDR3 length: 15
CDR3 DNA: TGCAGTGCTAGGGGGGACAAAGGCGTGAACACTGAAGCTTTCTTT
CDR3 protein: CSARGDKGVNTEAFF

D gene: TRBD2
V gene: TRBV29-1
J gene: TRBJ2-7
clone size: .
CDR3 length: 14
CDR3 DNA: TGCAGCGTTGGCTTTGGAGCGGGAGGCTACGAGCAGTACTTC
CDR3 protein: CSVGFGAGGYEQYF

D gene: .
V gene: TRBV20-1
J gene: TRBJ2-3
clone size: .
CDR3 length: 19
CDR3 DNA: TGCAGTGGGACCGACGCTAGCTCCGGGACAACTAAATTCACAGATACGCAGTATTTT
CDR3 protein: CSGTDASSGTTKFTDTQYF

D gene: .
V gene: TRBV5-4
J gene: TRBJ2-3
clone size: .
CDR3 length: 14
CDR3 DNA: TGTGCCTCCAAGGACAGCCAGGGCACAGATACGCAGTATTTT
CDR3 protein: CASKDSQGTDTQYF

D gene: .
V gene: TRBV29-1
J gene: TRBJ2-5
clone size: .
CDR3 length: 12
CDR3 DNA: TGCAGCGTGCTAGAGGTTAGAGAGACCCAGTACTTC
CDR3 protein: CSVLEVRETQYF

D gene: TRBD1
V gene: TRBV5-1
J gene: TRBJ1-4
clone size: .
CDR3 length: 16
CDR3 DNA: TGCGCCAGCAGCTTGGAGTCGACAGGGGGGAATGAAAAACTGTTTTTT
CDR3 protein: CASSLESTGGNEKLFF

D gene: .
V gene: TRBV6-5
J gene: TRBJ1-1
clone size: many
CDR3 length: 14
CDR3 DNA: TGTGCCAGCAGTTGGTCGCAGCTGAACAGTGAAGCTTTCTTT
CDR3 protein: CASSWSQLNSEAFF

D gene: .
V gene: TRBV9
J gene: TRBJ2-7
clone size: many
CDR3 length: 13
CDR3 DNA: TGTGCCAGCAGCGTAGACACCTCCTACGAGCAGTACTTC
CDR3 protein: CASSVDTSYEQYF

D gene: .
V gene: TRBV29-1
J gene: TRBJ2-3
clone size: .
CDR3 length: 14
CDR3 DNA: TGCAGCGTTGAAGTCGGGCGTAGCACAGATACGCAGTATTTT
CDR3 protein: CSVEVGRSTDTQYF

D gene: .
V gene: TRBV28
J gene: TRBJ1-2
clone size: many
CDR3 length: 13
CDR3 DNA: TGTGCCAGCACTGAACCGGGAAACTATGGCTACACCTTC
CDR3 protein: CASTEPGNYGYTF

D gene: .
V gene: TRBV20-1
J gene: TRBJ2-3
clone size: .
CDR3 length: 14
CDR3 DNA: TGCAGTGCTAGGGGTACCAGCCGCACAGATACGCAGTATTTT
CDR3 protein: CSARGTSRTDTQYF

D gene: .
V gene: TRBV5-1
J gene: TRBJ2-1
clone size: many
CDR3 length: 16
CDR3 DNA: TGCGCCAGCAGCTTGCTGGACCCGAGCTCCTACAATGAGCAGTTCTTC
CDR3 protein: CASSLLDPSSYNEQFF

D gene: TRBD1
V gene: TRBV28
J gene: TRBJ1-4
clone size: few
CDR3 length: 14
CDR3 DNA: TGTGCCAGCAGTAACAGGGGGGGAGATGAAAAACTGTTTTTT
CDR3 protein: CASSNRGGDEKLFF

D gene: .
V gene: TRBV5-1
J gene: TRBJ2-3
clone size: many
CDR3 length: 16
CDR3 DNA: TGCGCCAGCAGTTACGGGATAGGCAGTAGCACAGATACGCAGTATTTT
CDR3 protein: CASSYGIGSSTDTQYF

D gene: .
V gene: TRBV9
J gene: TRBJ1-5
clone size: few
CDR3 length: 14
CDR3 DNA: TGTGCCAGCAGCACCACAGGGTCCGCAGATACGCAGCATTTT
CDR3 protein: CASSTTGSADTQHF

D gene: .
V gene: TRBV12-3/TRBV12-4
J gene: TRBJ1-2
clone size: few
CDR3 length: 14
CDR3 DNA: TGTGCCAGCAGTTTAAGGGGGTTTAACTATGGCTACACCTTC
CDR3 protein: CASSLRGFNYGYTF

D gene: .
V gene: TRBV19
J gene: TRBJ1-5
clone size: .
CDR3 length: 13
CDR3 DNA: TGTGCCAGTAGCCCAGGGATCGGACAGCCCCAGCATTTT
CDR3 protein: CASSPGIGQPQHF

D gene: TRBD1
V gene: TRBV6-1
J gene: TRBJ1-1
clone size: many
CDR3 length: 14
CDR3 DNA: TGTGCCAGCAGTATCGGGGACAGGGTCCCTGAAGCTTTCTTT
CDR3 protein: CASSIGDRVPEAFF

D gene: .
V gene: TRBV6-1
J gene: TRBJ1-1
clone size: many
CDR3 length: 12
CDR3 DNA: TGTGCCACGGGACGTATGAACACTGAAGCTTTCTTT
CDR3 protein: CATGRMNTEAFF

D gene: TRBD1
V gene: TRBV7-9
J gene: TRBJ2-3
clone size: few
CDR3 length: 15
CDR3 DNA: TGTGCCAGCAGCGACTGGGACAGGAGCACAGATACGCAGTATTTT
CDR3 protein: CASSDWDRSTDTQYF

D gene: .
V gene: TRBV19
J gene: TRBJ1-2
clone size: .
CDR3 length: 12
CDR3 DNA: TGTGCCAGTAGTATGTTCAACTATGGCTACACCTTC
CDR3 protein: CASSMFNYGYTF

D gene: .
V gene: TRBV5-1
J gene: TRBJ2-1
clone size: many
CDR3 length: 16
CDR3 DNA: TGCGCCAGCAGCTTGTCGTCAGGGGGGTTCAGTAATGAGCAGTTCTTC
CDR3 protein: CASSLSSGGFSNEQFF

D gene: TRBD2
V gene: TRBV11-2
J gene: TRBJ2-7
clone size: many
CDR3 length: 16
CDR3 DNA: TGTGCCAGCAGCTTCGGACTAGCGGGTGTCTCCTACGAGCAGTACTTC
CDR3 protein: CASSFGLAGVSYEQYF

D gene: .
V gene: TRBV20-1
J gene: TRBJ2-5
clone size: .
CDR3 length: 14
CDR3 DNA: TGCAGTGCTAGAGAGGTGGGGGCGCGAGAGACCCAGTACTTC
CDR3 protein: CSAREVGARETQYF